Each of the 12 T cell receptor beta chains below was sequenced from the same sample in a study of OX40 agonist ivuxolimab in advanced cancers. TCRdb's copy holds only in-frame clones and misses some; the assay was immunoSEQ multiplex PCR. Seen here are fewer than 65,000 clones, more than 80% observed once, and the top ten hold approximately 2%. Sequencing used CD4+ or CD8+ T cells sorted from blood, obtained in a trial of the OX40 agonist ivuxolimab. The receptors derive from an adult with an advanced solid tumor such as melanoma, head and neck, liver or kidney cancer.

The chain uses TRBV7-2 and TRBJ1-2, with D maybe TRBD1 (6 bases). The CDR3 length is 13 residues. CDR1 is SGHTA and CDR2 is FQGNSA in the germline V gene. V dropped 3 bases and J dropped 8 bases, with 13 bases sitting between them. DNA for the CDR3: TGTGCCAGCAGCTTTAGGACAGAGCTGGGCTACACCTTC. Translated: CASSFRTELGYTF.

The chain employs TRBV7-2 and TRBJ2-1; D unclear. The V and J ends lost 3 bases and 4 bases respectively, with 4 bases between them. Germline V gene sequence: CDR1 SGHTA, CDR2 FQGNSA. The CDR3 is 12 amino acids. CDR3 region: CASSFSYNEQFF. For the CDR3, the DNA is TGTGCCAGCAGCTTCTCTTACAATGAGCAGTTCTTC.

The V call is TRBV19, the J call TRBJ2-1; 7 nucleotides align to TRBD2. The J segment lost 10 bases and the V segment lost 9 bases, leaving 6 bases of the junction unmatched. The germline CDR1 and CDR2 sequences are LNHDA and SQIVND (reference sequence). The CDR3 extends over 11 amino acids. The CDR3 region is CARGGGHEQFF. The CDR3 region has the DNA TGTGCCAGGGGGGGAGGGCACGAGCAGTTCTTC.

The CDR3 nucleotides read TGTGCCAGCAACAACCCCATGCCCGGGGAGCTGTTTTTT. Amino acid sequence: CASNNPMPGELFF. The chain combines TRBV28 with TRBJ2-2; unclear D gene. This CDR3 is built from 13 residues. Trimming took off 7 bases at V and 6 bases at J, with 12 bases between the two ends. In germline, CDR1 is MDHEN, CDR2 SYDVKM.

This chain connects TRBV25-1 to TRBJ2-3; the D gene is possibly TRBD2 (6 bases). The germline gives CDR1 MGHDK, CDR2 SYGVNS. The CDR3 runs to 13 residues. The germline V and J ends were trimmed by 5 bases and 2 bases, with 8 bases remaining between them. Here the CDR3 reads CASSPDYTDTQYF. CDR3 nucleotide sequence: TGTGCCAGCAGTCCGGACTACACAGATACGCAGTATTTT.

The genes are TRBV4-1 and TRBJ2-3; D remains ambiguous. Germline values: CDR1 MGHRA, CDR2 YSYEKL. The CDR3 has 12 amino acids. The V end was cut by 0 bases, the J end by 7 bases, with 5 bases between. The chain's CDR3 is CASSQDSYTQYF. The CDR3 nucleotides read TGCGCCAGCAGCCAAGACTCTTATACGCAGTATTTT.

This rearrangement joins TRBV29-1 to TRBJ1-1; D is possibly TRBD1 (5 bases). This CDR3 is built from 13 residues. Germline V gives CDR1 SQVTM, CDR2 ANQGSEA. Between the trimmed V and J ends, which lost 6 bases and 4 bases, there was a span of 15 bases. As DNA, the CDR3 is TGCAGCGTGGATTTAAAGGGGACCACTGAAGCTTTCTTT. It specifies CSVDLKGTTEAFF.

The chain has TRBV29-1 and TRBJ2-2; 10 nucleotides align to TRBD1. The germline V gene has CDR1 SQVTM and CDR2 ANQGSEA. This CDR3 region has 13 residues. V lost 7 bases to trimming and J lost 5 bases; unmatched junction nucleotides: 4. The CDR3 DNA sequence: TGCAGCGCCGGGACAGGGGTAACCGGGGAGCTGTTTTTT. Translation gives CSAGTGVTGELFF.

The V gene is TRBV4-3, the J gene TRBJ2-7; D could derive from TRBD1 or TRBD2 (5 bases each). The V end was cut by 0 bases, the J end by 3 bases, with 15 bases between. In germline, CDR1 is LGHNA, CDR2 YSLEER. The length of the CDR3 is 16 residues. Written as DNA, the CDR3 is TGCGCCAGCAGCCAAGAGTACGGGACCTATAACTACGAGCAGTACTTC. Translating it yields CASSQEYGTYNYEQYF.

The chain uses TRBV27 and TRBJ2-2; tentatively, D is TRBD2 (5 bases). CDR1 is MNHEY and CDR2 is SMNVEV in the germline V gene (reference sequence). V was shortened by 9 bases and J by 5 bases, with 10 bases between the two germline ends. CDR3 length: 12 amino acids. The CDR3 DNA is TGTGCCAGTTCTCGGGAAACCGGGGAGCTGTTTTTT. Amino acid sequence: CASSRETGELFF.

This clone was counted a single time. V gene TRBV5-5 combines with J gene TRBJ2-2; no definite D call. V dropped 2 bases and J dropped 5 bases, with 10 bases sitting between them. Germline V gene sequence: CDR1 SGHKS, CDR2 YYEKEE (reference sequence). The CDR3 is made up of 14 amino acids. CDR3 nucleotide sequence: TGTGCCAGCAGCTTAGGACGGGCGACCGGGGAGCTGTTTTTT. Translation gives CASSLGRATGELFF.

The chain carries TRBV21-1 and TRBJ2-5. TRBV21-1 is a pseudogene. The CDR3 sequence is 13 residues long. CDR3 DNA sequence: TGTGCCAGCAGCAAAGTACCCACCGAGACCCAGTACTTC. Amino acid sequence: CASSKVPTETQYF.